This T cell receptor (beta chain) was obtained from a study of T cells in Graves' hyperthyroidism and ophthalmopathy. Amplification yielded TCR beta CDR3 regions, with RNA transcripts as the source. First-round RT-PCR of the TCR CDR3 relied on the HTBI primer set. MiXCR, run by TCRdb on the multiplex PCR reads, gives a single entry per CDR3 protein. The profile shows some 270,000 distinct CDR3 sequences, 24% of them singletons. This clonotype appeared many times. This CDR3 region has 17 residues. Per germline, CDR1 LGHNA and CDR2 YNFKEQ. Trimming shortened V by 4 bases and J by 4 bases, and 19 bases separated the two germline ends.

The chain couples TRBV4-2 to TRBJ2-2; possible D gene TRBD2, 6 bases. This TCR came from a woman in her 40s with Graves' ophthalmopathy. Sequencing used blood. The DNA of the CDR3 is TGTGCCAGCAGCCCGGCGGGGCAGGGACGACTCACCGGGGAGCTGTTTTTT. This codes for CASSPAGQGRLTGELFF.